This T cell receptor beta chain appears in the sequencing data of a study of blood T cell repertoires in COVID-19. Looking at the study overall: Nucleic acid was either cDNA or gDNA, and it came from T cells, B-cell-depleted T cells, or PBMCs.

J was trimmed by 5 bases and V by 3 bases; bases with no gene match: 5. Germline assignment: CDR1 KGHSH and CDR2 LQKENI. This CDR3 is 14 amino acids long. The data were produced by immunoSEQ multiplex PCR, yet TCRdb's version contains in-frame clones alone and is incomplete. The data show 200,000 to 250,000 clones, 80% to 85% seen once. The chain is built from TRBV18 and TRBJ2-7, with 9 bases matching TRBD1. This TCR came from a woman aged 70 to 79 with COVID-19, enrolled during active disease. Sample: peripheral blood. The CDR3 region has the DNA TGTGCCAGCTCACCTTCCAGGACAGGGGACGAGCAGTACTTC. Protein: CASSPSRTGDEQYF. The entire variable domain, with the rest obtained from reference TRBV18 and TRBJ2-7, is as follows: NAGVMQNPRHLVRRRGQEARLRCSPMKGHSHVYWYRQLPEEGLKFMVYLQKENIIDESGMPKERFSAEFPKEGPSILRIQQVVRGDSAAYFCASSPSRTGDEQYFGPGTRLTVT.